The next 29 T cell receptor beta chains were all read from a single sample in a study of T-cell memory formation after mild COVID-19. MiXCR, applied by TCRdb to the 5' RACE reads, yields one record per CDR3 protein. The data show more than 350,000 distinct CDR3 sequences, 15% to 20% seen once. Input material: PBMCs or a T cell subset sorted from them (not recorded which). The receptors come from a man younger than 35 who had mild COVID-19 (a few samples of this study predate the infection). Cell type and time point are not known.

The chain is built from TRBV12-3 or TRBV12-4 and TRBJ1-2; D remains ambiguous. The CDR3 has 12 residues. The V gene lost 5 bases and the J gene lost 4 bases, with 8 bases spanning the gap. The DNA of the CDR3 is TGTGCCAGCAGTGAAGACTTCTATGGCTACACCTTC. Its protein is CASSEDFYGYTF.

This chain connects TRBV4-2 to TRBJ1-2; D unclear. Trimming stripped 3 bases from V and 5 bases from J, with 13 bases between. Germline V gene data show CDR1 as LGHNA and CDR2 as YNFKEQ. This CDR3 has 14 amino acids. The CDR3 DNA reads as TGTGCCAGCAGCCAGGGCTCTTTAGGGTATGGCTACACCTTC. Protein: CASSQGSLGYGYTF.

This clonotype was seen a few times. The chain employs TRBV13 and TRBJ2-7; D is perhaps TRBD2 (7 bases). Germline V gene data show CDR1 as PRHDT and CDR2 as FYEKMQ (reference sequence). V was cut by 5 bases and J by 3 bases, with 17 bases left in between. The CDR3 runs to 15 residues. CDR3 sequence reads: CASSTRRGLLYEQYF. The CDR3 nucleotides read TGTGCCAGCAGCACCCGGCGGGGGCTACTCTACGAGCAGTACTTC.

The chain joins TRBV18 to TRBJ1-5, with 7 bases aligning to TRBD1. Germline V gene lookup returns CDR1 KGHSH and CDR2 LQKENI. This CDR3 has 17 amino acids. Unmatched junction bases numbered 12, after V lost 2 bases and J lost 5 bases. CDR3 residues: CASSPGGRGGTHQPQHF. The CDR3 DNA follows: TGTGCCAGCTCACCAGGGGGGCGAGGGGGCACGCATCAGCCCCAGCATTTT. Full variable domain (rest looked up from reference TRBV18 and TRBJ1-5): NAGVMQNPRHLVRRRGQEARLRCSPMKGHSHVYWYRQLPEEGLKFMVYLQKENIIDESGMPKERFSAEFPKEGPSILRIQQVVRGDSAAYFCASSPGGRGGTHQPQHFGDGTRLSIL.

V is TRBV18 and J is TRBJ2-1; the match to TRBD2 covers 14 bases. Germline CDR1 reads KGHSH; CDR2 reads LQKENI. The length of the CDR3 is 14 residues. V shed 3 bases and J 9 bases; nucleotides not matched to a gene: 1. CDR3 amino acids: CASSPGLAGVEQFF. In DNA form, the CDR3 reads TGTGCCAGCTCACCGGGACTAGCGGGGGTTGAGCAGTTCTTC.

The V gene is TRBV7-9, the J gene TRBJ2-5, with 12 bases that match TRBD1. The CDR3 runs 15 residues. Germline lookup yields CDR1 SEHNR and CDR2 FQNEAQ (reference sequence). The V gene end was trimmed by 3 bases and the J gene end by 3 bases; junction bases not matched to a gene: 2. CDR3 amino acids: CASSFGTGGEETQYF. The CDR3 bases are TGTGCCAGCAGCTTTGGGACAGGGGGCGAAGAGACCCAGTACTTC.

The V call is TRBV12-3 or TRBV12-4, the J call TRBJ2-2; TRBD2 matches 9 bases. With 3 bases clipped from V and 7 bases from J, the junction kept 6 bases outside the gene matches. CDR3 length equals 15 residues. The CDR3 region is CASSFWRGGSGELFF. In nucleotides, the CDR3 is TGTGCCAGCAGTTTCTGGCGGGGGGGCAGCGGGGAGCTGTTTTTT.

This clonotype was counted between two and nine times. The CDR3 nucleotides are TGCGCCAGCAGACAGGTCGGGCTTGAAGAGACCCAGTACTTC. This sequence encodes CASRQVGLEETQYF. V and J are TRBV4-1 and TRBJ2-5; D is possibly TRBD1 (5 bases). V gave up 6 bases and J gave up 3 bases, with 14 bases separating them. Per the germline V gene, CDR1 is MGHRA and CDR2 is YSYEKL. The length of the CDR3 is 14 residues.

A few counts support this clonotype. This chain uses TRBV6-1 with TRBJ1-6; D unclear. Trimming stripped 4 bases from V and 12 bases from J, with 22 bases between. CDR3 length: 16 residues. Germline V CDR1 and CDR2: MNHNS, SASEGT. The CDR3 DNA reads as TGTGCCAGCAGTGGAGAAATCACACTGGGAACCATACCCCTCCACTTT. This codes for CASSGEITLGTIPLHF.

This clonotype was seen a few times. One end of the junction is discordant with germline, which a read error may explain. The J gene is TRBJ2-5, the V gene TRBV7-7; D is uncertain. The CDR3 consists of 14 residues. Germline-derived CDR1 and CDR2 are SSHAT and FNYEAQ (reference sequence). The DNA for the CDR3 is TGTGCTAGCAGCTTTTCACCGCGACAAGAGACCCAGTACTTC. This sequence encodes CASSFSPRQETQYF.

This sequence joins TRBV4-3 and TRBJ2-7; 10 bases fit TRBD2. V lost 6 bases to trimming and J lost 2 bases; unmatched junction nucleotides: 7. CDR1 is LGHNA and CDR2 is YSLEER in the germline V gene. This CDR3 comprises 15 residues. As DNA, the CDR3 is TGCGCCAGCAGACCGGAAGCGGGGGGGACCTACGAGCAGTACTTC. It specifies CASRPEAGGTYEQYF.

This clonotype was counted between two and nine times. The rearrangement joins TRBV5-1 to TRBJ1-1; D unclear. The CDR3 contains 15 residues. Germline V gene lookup returns CDR1 SGHRS and CDR2 YFSETQ. Trimming cost V 6 bases and J 1 base, with 16 bases left between them. The DNA for the CDR3 is TGCGCCAGCACTCACGGAGGTTGGACGAACACTGAAGCTTTCTTT. Translating gives CASTHGGWTNTEAFF.

The genes are TRBV5-1 and TRBJ1-1, with unresolved D. The CDR3 is 14 residues long. Germline V gene lookup returns CDR1 SGHRS and CDR2 YFSETQ. V was pared by 4 bases and J by 3 bases, with 13 bases between. Here the CDR3 reads CASSPVKTDTEAFF. CDR3 nucleotides: TGCGCCAGCAGCCCAGTTAAAACCGACACTGAAGCTTTCTTT.

This chain connects TRBV5-1 to TRBJ2-2; D uncertain. The V gene lost 7 bases and the J gene lost 1 base, with 14 bases spanning the gap. The CDR3 extends over 15 amino acids. Germline CDR1 SGHRS, CDR2 YFSETQ. The CDR3 reads CASASGTVNTGELFF. The DNA of the CDR3 is TGCGCCAGCGCTTCTGGAACAGTGAACACCGGGGAGCTGTTTTTT.

A few counts support this clonotype. This rearrangement joins TRBV12-3 or TRBV12-4 to TRBJ2-3; 8 bases line up with TRBD2. V was pared by 10 bases and J by 0 bases, with 9 bases of the junction left unmatched. This CDR3 contains 15 residues. The DNA of the CDR3 is TGTGCCACCAACCCCGGGGGGGTGAGCACAGATACGCAGTATTTT. Translating gives CATNPGGVSTDTQYF.

This clonotype was observed a few times. The chain joins TRBV7-8 to TRBJ1-2; the match to TRBD1 covers 12 bases. CDR1 is SGHVS and CDR2 is FQNEAQ in the germline V gene. This CDR3 comprises 16 residues. V was pared by 5 bases and J by 0 bases, with 4 bases of the junction left unmatched. CDR3 region: CASSPGTGGSNYGYTF. The CDR3 DNA reads TGTGCCAGCAGCCCCGGGACAGGGGGCTCTAACTATGGCTACACCTTC.

Only a few counts were recorded for this clonotype. The rearrangement joins TRBV6-6 to TRBJ2-3; D remains unclear. Germline lookup yields CDR1 MNHNY and CDR2 SVGAGI (reference sequence). Trimming pared 6 bases from V and 4 bases from J, leaving 8 bases between. CDR3 length: 12 amino acids. In nucleotides, the CDR3 is TGTGCCAGCAGGGTAGGCCCAGATACGCAGTATTTT. As protein: CASRVGPDTQYF.

CDR3 coding DNA: TGTGCCAGCAGTGACTCGATTGAGGGGGAGCTGTTTTTT. Protein product: CASSDSIEGELFF. The chain has TRBV6-4 and TRBJ2-2, with D unresolved. Germline lookup yields CDR1 MRHNA and CDR2 SNTAGT. The CDR3 has 13 residues. The germline V and J ends were trimmed by 0 bases and 8 bases, with 7 bases remaining between them.

The chain recombines TRBV20-1 with TRBJ1-1; D possibly corresponds to TRBD1 (5 bases). The germline V gene encodes CDR1 DFQATT and CDR2 SNEGSKA (reference sequence). CDR3 size: 14 residues. Between the trimmed V and J ends, which lost 2 bases and 0 bases, there was a span of 10 bases. CDR3 loop: CSARPGHLNTEAFF. The CDR3 nucleotides are TGCAGTGCTAGACCCGGACATCTGAACACTGAAGCTTTCTTT.

This clonotype was observed a handful of times. The chain employs TRBV9 and TRBJ1-2; D call uncertain. The ends were cut back, 0 bases at V and 4 bases at J, with 4 bases in the middle. CDR1 and CDR2 from the germline V gene are SGDLS and YYNGEE. The CDR3 is 12 residues long. The DNA of the CDR3 is TGTGCCAGCAGCGTAGAGGGCTATGGCTACACCTTC. It is translated as CASSVEGYGYTF. The variable domain in full, with the rest retrieved from reference TRBV9 and TRBJ1-2, is DSGVTQTPKHLITATGQRVTLRCSPRSGDLSVYWYQQSLDQGLQFLIQYYNGEERAKGNILERFSAQQFPDLHSELNLSSLELGDSALYFCASSVEGYGYTFGSGTRLTVV.

This clonotype appeared a few times. The chain recombines TRBV19 with TRBJ1-5; maybe TRBD1 (5 bases). The CDR3 length is 12 residues. Between the trimmed V and J ends, which lost 4 bases and 6 bases, there was a span of 7 bases. CDR1 and CDR2 (germline): LNHDA, SQIVND (reference sequence). CDR3 in amino acids: CASSKGAQPQHF. CDR3 DNA: TGTGCCAGTAGTAAAGGGGCTCAGCCCCAGCATTTT.

The chain couples TRBV9 to TRBJ2-3; D is possibly TRBD2 (5 bases). This CDR3 is 15 amino acids long. Germline V gene sequence: CDR1 SGDLS, CDR2 YYNGEE. Trimming removed 0 bases at V and 1 base at J, with 9 bases between. CDR3 sequence: CASSVVGSGTDTQYF. CDR3 nucleotides: TGTGCCAGCAGCGTAGTTGGTAGCGGCACAGATACGCAGTATTTT.

The chain carries TRBV7-2 and TRBJ1-1; no clear D gene. V gave up 4 bases and J gave up 4 bases, with 10 bases separating them. CDR1 and CDR2 from the germline V gene are SGHTA and FQGNSA. The CDR3 is 13 residues long. The CDR3 sequence: CASSSDPVTEAFF. The CDR3 coding sequence is TGTGCCAGCAGCTCGGACCCGGTCACTGAAGCTTTCTTT.

The chain joins TRBV20-1 to TRBJ1-2; the match to TRBD1 covers 7 bases. This CDR3 comprises 13 residues. The V gene's germline CDR1 is DFQATT and CDR2 SNEGSKA (reference sequence). The trim removed 5 bases at V and 8 bases at J, leaving 11 bases unmatched. In DNA form, the CDR3 reads TGCAGTGCTGCACGACAGGGAGGCCGCGGCTACACCTTC. This gives the protein CSAARQGGRGYTF.

This clonotype occurred a few times. The genes are TRBV20-1 and TRBJ2-3; 7 bases are shared with TRBD1. Trimming removed 0 bases from V and 1 base from J; junction bases left unmatched: 7. Germline V gives CDR1 DFQATT, CDR2 SNEGSKA (reference sequence). The CDR3 consists of 16 residues. The CDR3 bases are TGCAGTGCTAGAGATCAGGGGGAGACTCGCACAGATACGCAGTATTTT. Amino acid sequence: CSARDQGETRTDTQYF.

This clonotype was seen only a few times. V and J are TRBV5-1 and TRBJ2-3; D is unclear. This CDR3 spans 14 amino acids. V was clipped by 2 bases and J by 3 bases, with 10 bases between them. Germline CDR1 and CDR2: SGHRS and YFSETQ. The CDR3 reads CASSLRPRTDTQYF. In DNA, the CDR3 is TGCGCCAGCAGCTTAAGACCGCGGACAGATACGCAGTATTTT.

The chain carries TRBV7-2 and TRBJ2-2, with 11 bases identical to TRBD1. This CDR3 has 18 amino acids. V dropped 6 bases and J dropped 3; count of bases not matched to a gene: 12. Germline lookup yields CDR1 SGHTA and CDR2 FQGNSA. In DNA, the CDR3 is TGTGCCAGCAGTTGGTCCCGCCCGGGACAGGGGGACACCGGGGAGCTGTTTTTT. This gives the protein CASSWSRPGQGDTGELFF.

The V and J genes are TRBV4-2 and TRBJ1-2; no firm D call. The V end lost 4 bases, the J end lost 10 bases, and 13 bases lay between the germline ends. The CDR3 spans 12 residues. The germline gives CDR1 LGHNA, CDR2 YNFKEQ. CDR3 DNA sequence: TGTGCCAGCAGCCCGGGCGGGGATACCTACACCTTC. Translating gives CASSPGGDTYTF.

This clonotype was picked up a small number of times. The chain recombines TRBV10-3 with TRBJ1-2; TRBD1 agrees at 8 bases. The CDR3 length is 13 residues. Per germline, CDR1 ENHRY and CDR2 SYGVKD. The V gene end was trimmed by 4 bases and the J gene end by 8 bases; junction bases not matched to a gene: 6. The CDR3 region has the DNA TGTGCCATCAGTGGTGGACAGGGCCGGGGCTACACCTTC. Its translation: CAISGGQGRGYTF.